The present T cell receptor beta chain was sequenced within a study of shared clonotypes between healthy human individuals. Notes on the study in general: The sampled material consisted only of blood, and tissue repertoires are likely to differ. A generally larger estimated richness was seen in naive subsets than in memory subsets.

TCRdb's table, derived via immunoSEQ multiplex PCR, lists solely in-frame clones and lacks some. The sample lists around 95,000 clones; roughly two thirds were seen once. Regarding this clone: Its antigen remains unknown.

Per the germline V gene, CDR1 is MNHEY and CDR2 is SVGAGI. V lost 6 bases and J lost 7, with 15 bases in between. The CDR3 sequence is 13 residues long. This TCR was recovered from a man aged 30 to 45 in good health. The genes are TRBV6-5 and TRBJ2-5; D is unclear. Sequencing was done on a sample of memory CD8+ T cells sorted from blood. As to subset: CD45RO+ cells pooled with CCR7-negative TemRA cells. CDR3 coding DNA: TGTGCCAGCAGGGATGGGGTAGTTGGGACCCAGTACTTC. This translates into CASRDGVVGTQYF.